Shown below are 32 T cell receptor beta chains from a single sample sequenced in a study of metastatic and nonmetastatic thyroid tumors (dated by TCRdb to between 2020 and 2021). The library was produced with PCR. Data came from an Illumina HiSeq 4000. In TCRdb, the public reads were trimmed at Q25 with fastp and aligned with MiXCR, with productive beta chains retained. This sample lists over 45,000 clones; about 20% were detected once. The ten largest clonotypes hold about 4% of the sample. No treatment had been received by any patient before thyroid surgery. Specimen: blood. The receptors were sampled from a male donor with papillary thyroid cancer or a benign thyroid nodule (not recorded which). Some clones in this sample may be carry-over from other donors' samples.

V usage is TRBV7-9 and J usage is TRBJ1-2; 8 bases fit TRBD1. From germline, CDR1 is SEHNR and CDR2 FQNEAQ (reference sequence). The CDR3 is 14 amino acids. V was pared by 3 bases and J by 3 bases, with 3 bases of the junction left unmatched. CDR3: CASSFQGADYGYTF. Written as DNA, the CDR3 is TGTGCCAGCAGCTTTCAGGGGGCCGACTATGGCTACACCTTC.

This clone showed up many times. A read error may explain this, as a much larger clone is one base away. The chain is built from TRBV2 and TRBJ1-5; 9 bases fit TRBD1. The CDR3 has 13 amino acids. Per germline, CDR1 SNHLY and CDR2 FYNNEI. V shed 8 bases and J 4 bases; nucleotides not matched to a gene: 3. The CDR3 region has the DNA TGTGCCAGCGGGGGACAGGGAAATCAGCCCCAGCATTTT. It codes for CASGGQGNQPQHF.

This clone was recorded many times. The chain combines TRBV9 with TRBJ2-2, with D perhaps being TRBD1 or TRBD2 (5 bases each). CDR3 size: 15 residues. The V gene lost 4 bases and the J gene lost 7 bases, with 17 bases spanning the gap. The germline CDR1 and CDR2 sequences are SGDLS and YYNGEE. The CDR3 sequence is CASSPRQGRIGELFF. The DNA for the CDR3 is TGTGCCAGCAGCCCCCGGCAGGGACGGATCGGGGAGCTGTTTTTT.

This clone was picked up one time. V gene TRBV3-1 combines with J gene TRBJ2-7; no definite D call. Trimming took off 5 bases at V and 2 bases at J, with 10 bases between the two ends. The CDR3 totals 13 residues. From germline, CDR1 is LGHDT and CDR2 YNNKEL (reference sequence). The CDR3 DNA reads TGTGCCAGCAGCGGAGATGCCCCCTACGAGCAGTACTTC. This gives the protein CASSGDAPYEQYF.

This clone has just a few counts. A much larger clonotype is one base distant, so this may be a read error. V gene TRBV5-1 combines with J gene TRBJ2-5, with D perhaps TRBD1 (5 bases). From germline, CDR1 is SGHRS and CDR2 YFSETQ. V lost 2 bases, J lost 5 bases, and 10 bases lay in between. This CDR3 has 13 amino acids. The CDR3 coding sequence is TGCGCCAGCAGCTTTGGACATGTGGAGACCCAGTACTTC. Translating it yields CASSFGHVETQYF. The full variable domain, in which reference TRBV5-1 and TRBJ2-5 provide the parts outside the CDR3, is KAGVTQTPRYLIKTRGQQVTLSCSPISGHRSVSWYQQTPGQGLQFLFEYFSETQRNKGNFPGRFSGRQFSNSRSEMNVSTLELGDSALYLCASSFGHVETQYFGPGTRLLVL.

This clone was observed at least ten times. This CDR3 reads CASSPDRNQPQHF. CDR3 bases: TGTGCCAGCAGCCCGGACAGGAATCAGCCCCAGCATTTT. The V call is TRBV6-1, the J call TRBJ1-5; 7 nucleotides match TRBD1. CDR3 length: 13 residues. Per the germline V gene, CDR1 is MNHNS and CDR2 is SASEGT. Unmatched junction bases numbered 3, after V lost 6 bases and J lost 4 bases.

The CDR3, as DNA: TGTGCCAGTAACACGGGGCGGGAGATATCCCAGACCCAGTACTTC. It encodes CASNTGREISQTQYF. The chain combines TRBV19 with TRBJ2-5; 7 bases match TRBD2. Germline values: CDR1 LNHDA, CDR2 SQIVND (reference sequence). This CDR3 spans 15 amino acids. The ends lost 7 bases at V and 6 bases at J; junction bases unmatched: 14. Together with reference TRBV19 and TRBJ2-5, the CDR3 gives the full variable domain: DGGITQSPKYLFRKEGQNVTLSCEQNLNHDAMYWYRQDPGQGLRLIYYSQIVNDFQKGDIAEGYSVSREKKESFPLTVTSAQKNPTAFYLCASNTGREISQTQYFGPGTRLLVL.

This clone was seen a few times. The chain is built from TRBV28 and TRBJ1-5; unclear D gene. The ends were cut back, 2 bases at V and 4 bases at J, with 9 bases in the middle. CDR1 and CDR2 (germline): MDHEN, SYDVKM. CDR3 length: 14 residues. CDR3 region: CASSLERRNQPQHF. As DNA, the CDR3 is TGTGCCAGCAGTTTAGAGCGGCGGAATCAGCCCCAGCATTTT.

This clone occurred many times. The chain uses TRBV6-1 and TRBJ1-3; D ambiguous. The V end lost 3 bases, the J end lost 7 bases, and 10 bases lay between the germline ends. The CDR3 has 13 amino acids. CDR1 is MNHNS, CDR2 SASEGT, per germline. CDR3 in DNA: TGTGCCAGCAGTGAGAGTGAATGGAACACCATATATTTT. Protein product: CASSESEWNTIYF.

This clone was detected only a few times. The J gene is TRBJ2-7, the V gene TRBV5-1, with 12 bases fitting TRBD1. With V trimmed by 9 bases and J by 6 bases, 10 bases remained unmatched. Germline assignment: CDR1 SGHRS and CDR2 YFSETQ. The CDR3 runs 14 residues. This CDR3 reads CAIILGTGGREQYF. CDR3 bases: TGCGCCATCATCTTGGGGACAGGGGGCCGCGAGCAGTACTTC. Supplemented by reference TRBV5-1 and TRBJ2-7, the full variable domain reads KAGVTQTPRYLIKTRGQQVTLSCSPISGHRSVSWYQQTPGQGLQFLFEYFSETQRNKGNFPGRFSGRQFSNSRSEMNVSTLELGDSALYLCAIILGTGGREQYFGPGTRLTVT.

This clone was counted many times. In the same sample, other DNA sequences code for this CDR3. The rearrangement uses TRBV25-1 and TRBJ1-1; 7 nucleotides align to TRBD1. This CDR3 comprises 15 residues. V trimming: 7 bases; J trimming: 3 bases; junction bases outside the gene matches: 11. Germline V gene sequence: CDR1 MGHDK, CDR2 SYGVNS. Here the CDR3 reads CASNHETGMDTEAFF. CDR3 DNA sequence: TGTGCCAGCAATCACGAGACAGGGATGGACACTGAAGCTTTCTTT.

This clone was found many times. V usage is TRBV6-4 and J usage is TRBJ2-3; 9 positions match TRBD1. Germline CDR1 MRHNA, CDR2 SNTAGT. The V and J ends lost 6 bases and 1 base, in that order; junction bases with no gene match: 5. The CDR3 is made up of 15 amino acids. CDR3 DNA: TGTGCCAGCAGCTTAACAGGGGGCGGCACAGATACGCAGTATTTT. Its protein product is CASSLTGGGTDTQYF.

This clone has at least ten counts. The chain is built from TRBV27 and TRBJ1-4; a weak D match, TRBD1 (6 bases). CDR3 length: 14 residues. Looked up from germline, CDR1 is MNHEY and CDR2 is SMNVEV (reference sequence). V was shortened by 6 bases and J by 8 bases, with 16 bases between the two germline ends. The CDR3 nucleotides are TGTGCCAGCAGAGCTGGGGGGGCAGGAGAAAAACTGTTTTTT. It is translated as CASRAGGAGEKLFF.

This rearrangement joins TRBV4-1 to TRBJ1-6; D is possibly TRBD1 (5 bases). Trimming took off 5 bases at V and 7 bases at J, with 18 bases between the two ends. Germline loops: CDR1 MGHRA, CDR2 YSYEKL. This CDR3 is built from 16 residues. CDR3 residues: CASSRLRVGRNSPLHF. The CDR3 DNA follows: TGCGCCAGCAGCAGACTACGAGTGGGGCGGAATTCACCCCTCCACTTT.

This clone was recorded many times. The CDR3 here is CASSYSRASYEQYF. CDR3 nucleotide sequence: TGTGCCAGCAGTTACTCCCGGGCCTCCTACGAGCAGTACTTC. This chain uses TRBV6-6 with TRBJ2-7; D is unclear. CDR3 length: 14 residues. Germline V lookup: CDR1 MNHNY, CDR2 SVGAGI (reference sequence). V lost 0 bases and J lost 0, with 6 bases in between.

This clone was seen ten or more times. The chain carries TRBV27 and TRBJ2-3; D unclear. The V end was cut by 2 bases, the J end by 5 bases, with 2 bases between. CDR3 length equals 11 residues. Germline V gene lookup returns CDR1 MNHEY and CDR2 SMNVEV (reference sequence). The CDR3 is CASSLGDTQYF. The CDR3 nucleotides read TGTGCCAGCAGTTTAGGAGATACGCAGTATTTT.

This clone was detected only a few times. A much larger clone sits a single nucleotide away, making a read error possible. The chain uses TRBV2 and TRBJ2-7; D may be TRBD2 (5 bases). Looked up from germline, CDR1 is SNHLY and CDR2 is FYNNEI. V was pared by 7 bases and J by 9 bases, with 16 bases between. This CDR3 comprises 12 residues. The CDR3 nucleotides are TGTGCCAGCAACGAGGGATTCGATGGGCAGTACTTC. Protein sequence: CASNEGFDGQYF. The whole variable domain, remainder taken from reference TRBV2 and TRBJ2-7, is EPEVTQTPSHQVTQMGQEVILRCVPISNHLYFYWYRQILGQKVEFLVSFYNNEISEKSEIFDDQFSVERPDGSNFTLKIRSTKLEDSAMYFCASNEGFDGQYFGPGTRLTVT.

This chain uses TRBV18 with TRBJ2-7; D is uncertain. There are 13 residues in the CDR3. Trimming cost V 0 bases and J 0 bases, with 3 bases left between them. Germline V gene lookup returns CDR1 KGHSH and CDR2 LQKENI. In DNA, the CDR3 is TGTGCCAGCTCACCACCTTCCTCCTACGAGCAGTACTTC. Translation: CASSPPSSYEQYF.

This clone was found once. Other nucleotide sequences in the sample specify the same CDR3. V is TRBV11-2 and J is TRBJ2-7; D is ambiguous. CDR3 length: 12 residues. Looked up from germline, CDR1 is SGHAT and CDR2 is FQNNGV. Trimming left V 5 bases short and J 2 bases short, with 7 bases between. The CDR3 nucleotides read TGTGCCAGCAGCCCGACTGCCTACGAGCAGTACTTC. Translation gives CASSPTAYEQYF. The full variable domain, completed using reference TRBV11-2 and TRBJ2-7, is EAGVAQSPRYKIIEKRQSVAFWCNPISGHATLYWYQQILGQGPKLLIQFQNNGVVDDSQLPKDRFSAERLKGVDSTLKIQPAKLEDSAVYLCASSPTAYEQYFGPGTRLTVT.

For this clone: Given a much more abundant clone one base away, this may be a read error. The V gene is TRBV28, the J gene TRBJ2-4; D may correspond to TRBD1 or TRBD2 (5 bases each). The V gene's germline CDR1 is MDHEN and CDR2 SYDVKM. CDR3 length: 13 residues. CDR3 DNA: TGTGCCAGCTTCAGCCGGGACGGAACCATTAAGTACTTC. Residues: CASFSRDGTIKYF.

This clone has at least ten counts. V usage is TRBV6-1 and J usage is TRBJ2-5; weak D call: TRBD1 (6 bases). The CDR3 contains 13 residues. The V gene lost 7 bases and the J gene lost 1 base, with 10 bases spanning the gap. CDR1 and CDR2 (germline): MNHNS, SASEGT. The CDR3 bases are TGTGCCAGCAAGGGGGATTTCCAAGAGACCCAGTACTTC. Its protein is CASKGDFQETQYF.

The sample holds many counts of this clone. The J gene is TRBJ1-1, the V gene TRBV5-5, with TRBD1 matching 9 bases. Germline assignment: CDR1 SGHKS and CDR2 YYEKEE (reference sequence). The CDR3 runs 15 residues. Trimming took 3 bases from V and 3 from J; bases not matched to a gene: 6. CDR3 bases: TGTGCCAGCAGCTGGGGACAGGGTGGCTACACTGAAGCTTTCTTT. Protein product: CASSWGQGGYTEAFF.

As to this clone: A clone one base away is much larger, so this may be a read error. Other DNA sequences within the sample encode an identical CDR3. J is TRBJ1-2 and V is TRBV14; no clear D. Germline lookup yields CDR1 SGHDN and CDR2 FVKESK. There are 16 residues in the CDR3. The CDR3 reads CASSQDAASLLYGYTF. CDR3 sequence (DNA): TGTGCCAGCAGCCAAGATGCGGCCTCCTTATTGTATGGCTATACCTTC. The whole variable domain, remainder taken from reference TRBV14 and TRBJ1-2, is EAGVTQFPSHSVIEKGQTVTLRCDPISGHDNLYWYRRVMGKEIKFLLHFVKESKQDESGMPNNRFLAERTGGTYSTLKVQPAELEDSGVYFCASSQDAASLLYGYTFGSGTRLTVV.

This clone was counted a few times. The chain combines TRBV7-3 with TRBJ1-6; D unresolved. Trimming took off 3 bases at V and 9 bases at J, with 15 bases between the two ends. The CDR3 has 15 amino acids. The germline gives CDR1 SGHTA, CDR2 FQGTGA. CDR3 bases: TGTGCCAGCAGCTTGACGGCGGGGAACGGTTCACCCCTCCACTTT. Encoded protein: CASSLTAGNGSPLHF.

By share, this clone ranks as medium-sized. The rearrangement uses TRBV6-5 and TRBJ1-6, with TRBD1 matching over 7 bases. V was clipped by 0 bases and J by 6 bases; unmatched bases: 8. The germline V gene has CDR1 MNHEY and CDR2 SVGAGI. The CDR3 spans 17 residues. CDR3 amino acids: CASSYSYTGTANSPLHF. CDR3 DNA sequence: TGTGCCAGCAGTTACTCCTACACCGGGACAGCTAATTCACCCCTCCACTTT.

This clone turned up a few times. Other DNA sequences of this sample code for an identical CDR3. The chain couples TRBV4-1 to TRBJ1-2; perhaps TRBD1 as D (6 bases). Trimming pared 0 bases from V and 7 bases from J, leaving 18 bases between. The CDR3 runs to 16 residues. Looked up from germline, CDR1 is MGHRA and CDR2 is YSYEKL. CDR3 residues: CASSQDSRGGRGGYTF. The CDR3 DNA sequence: TGCGCCAGCAGCCAAGATTCAAGGGGGGGGCGTGGTGGCTACACCTTC.

This chain connects TRBV3-1 to TRBJ2-3; D possibly uses TRBD1 or TRBD2 (5 bases each). V lost 3 bases, J lost 3 bases, and 22 bases lay in between. CDR3 length: 18 residues. Germline V gene sequence: CDR1 LGHDT, CDR2 YNNKEL (reference sequence). This chain's CDR3 is CASSHGRDPDGGTDTQYF. CDR3 nucleotide sequence: TGTGCCAGCAGCCATGGCCGGGACCCTGATGGTGGAACAGATACGCAGTATTTT.

This clone has ten or more counts. A junction boundary mismatches the germline segment, possibly from a read error. The gene calls are TRBV2 and TRBJ1-1, with D possibly TRBD1 on 5 matching bases. The CDR3 spans 15 residues. Germline assignment: CDR1 SNHLY and CDR2 FYNNEI. CDR3 sequence (DNA): TGTGACAGCAGCGAAAATCGGGGGGTCGGCACTGAAGCTTTCTTT. Its translation is CDSSENRGVGTEAFF. Based on the CDR3 plus reference TRBV2 and TRBJ1-1, the full variable domain is EPEVTQTPSHQVTQMGQEVILRCVPISNHLYFYWYRQILGQKVEFLVSFYNNEISEKSEIFDDQFSVERPDGSNFTLKIRSTKLEDSAMYFCDSSENRGVGTEAFFGQGTRLTVV.

CDR3 protein: CASSPLSLAGAHTDTQYF. The CDR3 DNA is TGTGCCAGCTCACCACTATCCCTAGCGGGGGCCCACACAGATACGCAGTATTTT. The rearrangement links TRBV18 to TRBJ2-3; 10 nucleotides align to TRBD2. The CDR3 covers 18 residues. Per the germline V gene, CDR1 is KGHSH and CDR2 is LQKENI. Trimming took 1 base from V and 2 from J; bases not matched to a gene: 9.

This clone was recorded at least ten times. The gene calls are TRBV4-1 and TRBJ2-3; 7 bases are a match to TRBD1. The CDR3 consists of 15 residues. Germline CDR1 and CDR2: MGHRA and YSYEKL. V shed 1 base and J 7 bases; nucleotides not matched to a gene: 8. This CDR3 reads CASSQAPQGNNTQYF. CDR3 bases: TGCGCCAGCAGCCAAGCACCACAGGGGAATAATACGCAGTATTTT.

Many counts were recorded for this clone. This chain uses TRBV12-3 or TRBV12-4 with TRBJ1-1; D remains unclear. V dropped 4 bases and J dropped 3 bases, with 9 bases sitting between them. This CDR3 is built from 13 residues. The CDR3 region has the DNA TGTGCCAGCAGTTCGGACGGGTACACTGAAGCTTTCTTT. Its translation: CASSSDGYTEAFF.

This clone was counted at least ten times. CDR3 sequence: CASSTGGDGYTF. In DNA, the CDR3 is TGTGCCAGCTCGACAGGGGGAGATGGCTACACCTTC. V is TRBV5-6 and J is TRBJ1-2; 9 bases map to TRBD1. CDR3 length equals 12 residues. Germline CDR1 and CDR2: SGHDT and YYEEEE. The V segment lost 7 bases and the J segment 6 bases; nucleotides outside the gene matches: 4.